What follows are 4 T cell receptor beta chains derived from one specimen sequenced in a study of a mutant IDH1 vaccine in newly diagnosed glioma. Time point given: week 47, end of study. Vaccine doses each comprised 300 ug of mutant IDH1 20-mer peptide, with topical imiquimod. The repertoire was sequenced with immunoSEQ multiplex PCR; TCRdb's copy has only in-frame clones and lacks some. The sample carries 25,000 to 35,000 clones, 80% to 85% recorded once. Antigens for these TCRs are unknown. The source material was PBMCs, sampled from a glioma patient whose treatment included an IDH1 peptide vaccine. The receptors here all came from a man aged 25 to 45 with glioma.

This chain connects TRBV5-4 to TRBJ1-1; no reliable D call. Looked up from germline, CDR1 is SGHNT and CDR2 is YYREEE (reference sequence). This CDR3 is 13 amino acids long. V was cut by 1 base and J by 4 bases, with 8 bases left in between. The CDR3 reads CASSLQGSTEAFF. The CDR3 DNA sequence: TGTGCCAGCAGCTTGCAAGGGAGCACTGAAGCTTTCTTT. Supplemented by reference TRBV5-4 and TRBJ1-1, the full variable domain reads ETGVTQSPTHLIKTRGQQVTLRCSSQSGHNTVSWYQQALGQGPQFIFQYYREEENGRGNFPPRFSGLQFPNYSSELNVNALELDDSALYLCASSLQGSTEAFFGQGTRLTVV.

CDR3 in amino acids: CSVQLAGVSDTQYF. As DNA, the CDR3 is TGCAGCGTCCAACTAGCGGGAGTTTCGGATACGCAGTATTTT. This chain links TRBV29-1 with TRBJ2-3; 11 bases map to TRBD2. The CDR3 contains 14 residues. Germline CDR1 reads SQVTM; CDR2 reads ANQGSEA. With V trimmed by 6 bases and J by 6 bases, 8 bases remained unmatched.

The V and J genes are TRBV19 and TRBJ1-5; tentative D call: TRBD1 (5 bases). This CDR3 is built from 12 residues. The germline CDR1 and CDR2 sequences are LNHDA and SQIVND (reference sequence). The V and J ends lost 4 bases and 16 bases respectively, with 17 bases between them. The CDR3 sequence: CASSTGTPDHHF. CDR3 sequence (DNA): TGTGCCAGTAGTACTGGGACCCCCGACCACCATTTT.

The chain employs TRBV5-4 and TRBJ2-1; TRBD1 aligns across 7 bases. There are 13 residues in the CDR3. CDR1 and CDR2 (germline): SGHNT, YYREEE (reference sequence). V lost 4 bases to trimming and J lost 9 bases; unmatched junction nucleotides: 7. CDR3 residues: CASSRGPLGEQFF. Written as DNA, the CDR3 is TGTGCCAGCAGCAGGGGGCCCCTCGGTGAGCAGTTCTTC.